This T cell receptor beta chain originates from a study of identical twins. Whole-study findings and limits: The abundant beta clonotypes from cord blood had fewer insertions, and memory repertoires had none of this.

CDR1 and CDR2 (germline): SGHRS, YFSETQ. This CDR3 contains 14 residues. The V gene lost 3 bases and the J gene lost 0 bases, with 8 bases spanning the gap. The authors used template switching to add a universal primer site and gave cDNA unique molecular identifiers. TCRdb fed the 5' RACE reads into MiXCR, producing one record per CDR3 protein. The sample has about 690,000 distinct CDR3 sequences, 21% seen once. In its sample, this clonotype was seen once. Its antigen remains unknown. These records were also assigned to another study, of T cells expressing NK-cell markers. According to that study: The leading position in the CD3+CD56-NKG2C+ fraction of a handful of donors also went to these clonotypes. Clarity on HCMV specificity was lacking for the expanded NKG2C+ T cell clones.

The sequenced material came from PBMCs. The receptor was derived from a young woman in good health. The chain joins TRBV5-1 to TRBJ2-3; TRBD2 might be the D (6 bases). The CDR3 loop is CASSSGDSTDTQYF. DNA for the CDR3: TGCGCCAGCAGCTCGGGGGATAGCACAGATACGCAGTATTTT.